Included here is one TCR beta chain sequence, with context. The antigen remains unidentified. Through a sample-barcoded 5' primer and a J-beta primer mix, a second PCR was run for roughly 7 to 12 cycles. TCRdb reprocessed the 5' RACE reads via MiXCR and lists one record per CDR3 protein. The data show fewer than 2,000,000 distinct CDR3 sequences, around 42% seen once. Germline V gene lookup returns CDR1 LGHNA and CDR2 YSLEER. Unmatched junction bases numbered 15, after V lost 7 bases and J lost 10 bases. CDR3 length: 15 residues. The sample comes from a study of blood T cells in healthy people across ages. Study-level results: Long-lived donors exceeded aged donors in naive CD4+ cells and diversity. CMV infection status of these donors was not known. Getting older went along with TCR beta diversity per million T cells dropping roughly linearly. Conclusively comparing naive with antigen-experienced cells was impossible with unsorted PBMCs.

Material: blood. The clonotype comes from a human donor in good health. V usage is TRBV4-3 and J usage is TRBJ1-4; 7 nucleotides line up with TRBD1. The CDR3 DNA reads TGCGCCAGCAACCAGGGCAGGGGGAGGTCAGGAAAACTGTTTTTT. Protein: CASNQGRGRSGKLFF.